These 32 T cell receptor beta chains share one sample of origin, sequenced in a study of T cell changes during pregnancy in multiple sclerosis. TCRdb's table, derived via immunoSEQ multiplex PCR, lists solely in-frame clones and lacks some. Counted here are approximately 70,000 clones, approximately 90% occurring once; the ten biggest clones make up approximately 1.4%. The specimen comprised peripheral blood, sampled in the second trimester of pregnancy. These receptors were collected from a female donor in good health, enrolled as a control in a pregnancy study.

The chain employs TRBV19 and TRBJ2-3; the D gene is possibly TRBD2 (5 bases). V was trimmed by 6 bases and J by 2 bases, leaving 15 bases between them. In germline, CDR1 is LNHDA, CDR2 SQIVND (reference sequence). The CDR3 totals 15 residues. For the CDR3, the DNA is TGTGCCAGTAGCAGGCGGGTCTGGATCACAGATACGCAGTATTTT. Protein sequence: CASSRRVWITDTQYF. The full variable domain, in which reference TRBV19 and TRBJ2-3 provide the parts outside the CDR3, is DGGITQSPKYLFRKEGQNVTLSCEQNLNHDAMYWYRQDPGQGLRLIYYSQIVNDFQKGDIAEGYSVSREKKESFPLTVTSAQKNPTAFYLCASSRRVWITDTQYFGPGTRLTVL.

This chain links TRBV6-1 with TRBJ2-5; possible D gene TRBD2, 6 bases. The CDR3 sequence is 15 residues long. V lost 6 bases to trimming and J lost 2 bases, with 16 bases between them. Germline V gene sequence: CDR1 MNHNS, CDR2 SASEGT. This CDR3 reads CASSHNLGLQETQYF. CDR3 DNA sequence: TGTGCCAGCAGCCACAACCTTGGACTACAAGAGACCCAGTACTTC.

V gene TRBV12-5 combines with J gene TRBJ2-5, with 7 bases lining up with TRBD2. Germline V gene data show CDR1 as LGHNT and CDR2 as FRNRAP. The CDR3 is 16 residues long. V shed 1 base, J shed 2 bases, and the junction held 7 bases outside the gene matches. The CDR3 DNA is TGTGCTAGTGGTTTGGCTCACTCTAGCGGACAAGAGACCCAGTACTTC. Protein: CASGLAHSSGQETQYF.

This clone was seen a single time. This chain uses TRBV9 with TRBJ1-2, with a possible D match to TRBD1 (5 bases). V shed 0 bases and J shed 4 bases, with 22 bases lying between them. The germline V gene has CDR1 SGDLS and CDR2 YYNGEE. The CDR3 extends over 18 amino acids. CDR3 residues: CASSVVPTGTGDLYGYTF. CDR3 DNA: TGTGCCAGCAGCGTAGTTCCCACTGGAACAGGCGATCTCTATGGCTACACCTTC.

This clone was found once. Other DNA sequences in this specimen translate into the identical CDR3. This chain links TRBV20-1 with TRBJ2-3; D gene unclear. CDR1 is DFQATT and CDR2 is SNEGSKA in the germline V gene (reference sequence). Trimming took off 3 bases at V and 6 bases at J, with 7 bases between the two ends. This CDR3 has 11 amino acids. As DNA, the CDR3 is TGCAGTGCTAGCCCAGGCGATACGCAGTATTTT. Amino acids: CSASPGDTQYF.

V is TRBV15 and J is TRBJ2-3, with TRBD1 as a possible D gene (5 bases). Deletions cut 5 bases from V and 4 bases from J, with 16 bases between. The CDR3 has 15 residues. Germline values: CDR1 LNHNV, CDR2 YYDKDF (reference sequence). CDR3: CATSGAAPPSDTQYF. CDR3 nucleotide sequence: TGTGCCACCAGCGGGGCCGCGCCGCCTTCAGATACGCAGTATTTT.

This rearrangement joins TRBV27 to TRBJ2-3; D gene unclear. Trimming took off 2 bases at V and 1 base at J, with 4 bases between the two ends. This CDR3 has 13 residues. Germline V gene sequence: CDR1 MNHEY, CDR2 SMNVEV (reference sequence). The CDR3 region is CASSLLGTDTQYF. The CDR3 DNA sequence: TGTGCCAGCAGTTTACTAGGCACAGATACGCAGTATTTT.

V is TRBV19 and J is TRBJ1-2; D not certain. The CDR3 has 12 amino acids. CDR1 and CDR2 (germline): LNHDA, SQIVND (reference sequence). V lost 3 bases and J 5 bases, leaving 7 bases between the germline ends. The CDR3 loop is CASSMSFYGYTF. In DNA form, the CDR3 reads TGTGCCAGTAGTATGTCCTTTTATGGCTACACCTTC.

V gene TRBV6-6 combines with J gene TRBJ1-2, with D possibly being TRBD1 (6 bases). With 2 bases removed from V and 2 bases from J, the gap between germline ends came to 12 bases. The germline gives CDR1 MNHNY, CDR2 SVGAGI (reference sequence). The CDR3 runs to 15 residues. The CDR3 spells CASSYIRQANYGYTF. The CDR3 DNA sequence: TGTGCCAGCAGTTACATCAGACAGGCGAACTATGGCTACACCTTC.

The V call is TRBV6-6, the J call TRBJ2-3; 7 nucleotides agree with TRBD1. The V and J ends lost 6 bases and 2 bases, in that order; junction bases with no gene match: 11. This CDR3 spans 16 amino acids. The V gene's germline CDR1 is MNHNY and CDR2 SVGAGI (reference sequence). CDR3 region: CASRENWDSYTDTQYF. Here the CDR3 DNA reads TGTGCCAGCAGGGAAAACTGGGACAGCTACACAGATACGCAGTATTTT.

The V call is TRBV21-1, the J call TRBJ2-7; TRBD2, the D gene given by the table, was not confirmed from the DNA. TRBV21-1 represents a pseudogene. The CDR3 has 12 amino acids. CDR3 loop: CASTPSGDEQYF. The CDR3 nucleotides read TGTGCCAGCACCCCTAGCGGGGACGAGCAGTACTTC.

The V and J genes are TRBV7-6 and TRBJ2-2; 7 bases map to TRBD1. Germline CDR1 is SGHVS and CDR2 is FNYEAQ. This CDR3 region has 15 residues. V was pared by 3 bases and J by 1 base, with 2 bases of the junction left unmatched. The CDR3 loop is CASSLDRLNTGELFF. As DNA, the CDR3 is TGTGCCAGCAGCTTGGACAGGTTGAACACCGGGGAGCTGTTTTTT. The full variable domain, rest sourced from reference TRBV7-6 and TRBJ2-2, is GAGVSQSPRYKVTKRGQDVALRCDPISGHVSLYWYRQALGQGPEFLTYFNYEAQQDKSGLPNDRFSAERPEGSISTLTIQRTEQRDSAMYRCASSLDRLNTGELFFGEGSRLTVL.

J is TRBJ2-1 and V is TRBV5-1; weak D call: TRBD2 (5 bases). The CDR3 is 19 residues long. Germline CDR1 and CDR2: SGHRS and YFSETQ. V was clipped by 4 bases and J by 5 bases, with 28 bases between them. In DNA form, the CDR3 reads TGCGCCAGCAGCCCACAGTGGGTGCGGGTCCCCTTCACCAACAATGAGCAGTTCTTC. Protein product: CASSPQWVRVPFTNNEQFF.

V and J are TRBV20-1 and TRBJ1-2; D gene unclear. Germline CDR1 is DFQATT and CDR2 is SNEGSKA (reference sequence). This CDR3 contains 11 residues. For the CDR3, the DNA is TGCAGCGCGGACGGGAAATATGGCTACACCTTC. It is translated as CSADGKYGYTF.

The CDR3 DNA reads as TGTGCCAGCAGCTTAGCGGGGAGGGGTGACACTGAAGCTTTCTTT. Amino acids: CASSLAGRGDTEAFF. This rearrangement joins TRBV7-9 to TRBJ1-1; possibly TRBD1 for D (5 bases). The ends were cut back, 0 bases at V and 3 bases at J, with 11 bases in the middle. This CDR3 region has 15 residues. CDR1 and CDR2 from the germline V gene are SEHNR and FQNEAQ (reference sequence).

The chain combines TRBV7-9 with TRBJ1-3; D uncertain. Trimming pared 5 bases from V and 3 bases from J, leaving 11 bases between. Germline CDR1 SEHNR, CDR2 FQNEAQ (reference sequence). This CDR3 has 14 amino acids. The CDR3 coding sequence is TGTGCCAGCAGCCCTCACAGTATTGGAAACACCATATATTTT. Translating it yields CASSPHSIGNTIYF.

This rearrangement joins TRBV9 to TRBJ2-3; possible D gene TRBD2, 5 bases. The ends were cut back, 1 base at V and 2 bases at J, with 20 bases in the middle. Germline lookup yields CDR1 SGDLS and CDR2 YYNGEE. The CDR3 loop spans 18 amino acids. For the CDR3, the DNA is TGTGCCAGCAGCGTACCGAGCGGCGATCAAATAAACACAGATACGCAGTATTTT. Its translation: CASSVPSGDQINTDTQYF.

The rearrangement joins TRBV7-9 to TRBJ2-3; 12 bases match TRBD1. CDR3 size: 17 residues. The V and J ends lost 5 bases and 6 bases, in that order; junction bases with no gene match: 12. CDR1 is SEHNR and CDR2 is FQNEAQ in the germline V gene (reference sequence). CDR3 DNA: TGTGCCAGCAGCCGAGCCGGGACAGGGGGCCTGGAGGATACGCAGTATTTT. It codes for CASSRAGTGGLEDTQYF.

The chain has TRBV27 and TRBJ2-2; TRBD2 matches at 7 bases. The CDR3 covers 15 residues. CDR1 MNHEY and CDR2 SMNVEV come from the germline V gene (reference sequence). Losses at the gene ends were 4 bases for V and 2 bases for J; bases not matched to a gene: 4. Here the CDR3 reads CASSSLAANTGELFF. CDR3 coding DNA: TGTGCCAGCAGTTCCCTAGCGGCTAACACCGGGGAGCTGTTTTTT.

The CDR3 nucleotides are TGTGCCAGCTCAGGGACAGGTGTCTATGGCTACACCTTC. This encodes CASSGTGVYGYTF. V and J are TRBV18 and TRBJ1-2; TRBD1 aligns across 8 bases. Germline V CDR1 and CDR2: KGHSH, LQKENI. The CDR3 runs 13 residues. Unmatched junction bases numbered 3, after V lost 5 bases and J lost 4 bases.

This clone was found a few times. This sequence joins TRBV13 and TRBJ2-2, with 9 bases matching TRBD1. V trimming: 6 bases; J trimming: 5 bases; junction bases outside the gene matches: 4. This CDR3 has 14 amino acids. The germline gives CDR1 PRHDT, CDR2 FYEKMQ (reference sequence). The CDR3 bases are TGTGCCAGCAGGCTAGGACAGGGGACCGGGGAGCTGTTTTTT. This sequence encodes CASRLGQGTGELFF.

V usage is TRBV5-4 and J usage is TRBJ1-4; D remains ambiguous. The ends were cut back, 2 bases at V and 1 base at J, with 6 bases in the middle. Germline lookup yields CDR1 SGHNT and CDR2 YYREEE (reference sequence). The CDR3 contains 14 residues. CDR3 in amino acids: CASSFAGTNEKLFF. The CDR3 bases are TGTGCCAGCAGCTTTGCGGGAACTAATGAAAAACTGTTTTTT.

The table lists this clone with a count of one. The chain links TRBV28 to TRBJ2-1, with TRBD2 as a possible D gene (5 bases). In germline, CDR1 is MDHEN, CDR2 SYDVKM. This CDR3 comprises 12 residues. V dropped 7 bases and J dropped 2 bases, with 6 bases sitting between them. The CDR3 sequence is CASTGTYNEQFF. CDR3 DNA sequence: TGTGCCAGCACGGGGACCTACAATGAGCAGTTCTTC.

CDR3 DNA sequence: TGTGCCAGCAGCGCCTCGACAGGGGTCGAGACCCAGTACTTC. Amino acids: CASSASTGVETQYF. This rearrangement joins TRBV11-2 to TRBJ2-5, with 8 bases lining up with TRBD1. This CDR3 is built from 14 residues. The germline V gene has CDR1 SGHAT and CDR2 FQNNGV. V was pared by 5 bases and J by 5 bases, with 7 bases of the junction left unmatched.

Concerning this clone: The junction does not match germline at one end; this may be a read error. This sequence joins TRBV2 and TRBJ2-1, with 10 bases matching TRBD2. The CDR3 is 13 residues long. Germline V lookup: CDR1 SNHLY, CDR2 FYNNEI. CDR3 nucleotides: TGTGCCAGCAGTGGGATAGCGGGAGGCCTAGGGGTCTTC. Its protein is CASSGIAGGLGVF.

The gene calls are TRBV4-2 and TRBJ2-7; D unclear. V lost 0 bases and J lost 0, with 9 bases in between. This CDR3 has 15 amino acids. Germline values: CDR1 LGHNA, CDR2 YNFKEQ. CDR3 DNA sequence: TGTGCCAGCAGCCAAGAGGCTGCCTCCTCCTACGAGCAGTACTTC. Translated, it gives CASSQEAASSYEQYF.

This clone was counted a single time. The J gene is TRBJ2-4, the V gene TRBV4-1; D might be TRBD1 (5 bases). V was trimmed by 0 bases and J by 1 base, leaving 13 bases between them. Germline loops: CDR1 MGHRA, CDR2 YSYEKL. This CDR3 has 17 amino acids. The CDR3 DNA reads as TGCGCCAGCAGCCAAGATATTGGGGCTGTGGCCAAAAACATTCAGTACTTC. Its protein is CASSQDIGAVAKNIQYF.

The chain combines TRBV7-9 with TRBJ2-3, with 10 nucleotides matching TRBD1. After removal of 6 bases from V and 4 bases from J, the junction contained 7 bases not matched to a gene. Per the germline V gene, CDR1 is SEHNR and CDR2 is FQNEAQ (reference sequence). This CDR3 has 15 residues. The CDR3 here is CASRPGTGVADTQYF. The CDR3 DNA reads TGTGCCAGCAGGCCCGGGACAGGGGTGGCAGATACGCAGTATTTT. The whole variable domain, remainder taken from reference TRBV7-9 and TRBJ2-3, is DTGVSQNPRHKITKRGQNVTFRCDPISEHNRLYWYRQTLGQGPEFLTYFQNEAQLEKSRLLSDRFSAERPKGSFSTLEIQRTEQGDSAMYLCASRPGTGVADTQYFGPGTRLTVL.

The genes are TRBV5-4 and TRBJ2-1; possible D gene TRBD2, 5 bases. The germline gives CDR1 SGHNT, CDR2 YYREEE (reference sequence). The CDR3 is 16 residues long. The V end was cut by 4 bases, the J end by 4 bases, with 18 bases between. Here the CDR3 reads CASSDGKSGSYNEQFF. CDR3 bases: TGTGCCAGCAGCGACGGCAAGAGCGGATCATACAATGAGCAGTTCTTC.

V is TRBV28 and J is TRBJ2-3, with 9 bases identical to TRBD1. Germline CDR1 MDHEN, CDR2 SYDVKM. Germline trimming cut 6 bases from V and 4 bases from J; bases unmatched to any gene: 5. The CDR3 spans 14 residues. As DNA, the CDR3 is TGTGCCAGCAGCAGGGACAGGGCGGCAGATACGCAGTATTTT. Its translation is CASSRDRAADTQYF.

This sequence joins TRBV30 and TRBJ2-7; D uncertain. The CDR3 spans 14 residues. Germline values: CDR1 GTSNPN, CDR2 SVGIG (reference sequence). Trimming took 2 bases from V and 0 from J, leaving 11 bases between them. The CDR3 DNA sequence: TGTGCCTGGAGTTACTCCTTAGTCTCCTACGAGCAGTACTTC. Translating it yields CAWSYSLVSYEQYF.

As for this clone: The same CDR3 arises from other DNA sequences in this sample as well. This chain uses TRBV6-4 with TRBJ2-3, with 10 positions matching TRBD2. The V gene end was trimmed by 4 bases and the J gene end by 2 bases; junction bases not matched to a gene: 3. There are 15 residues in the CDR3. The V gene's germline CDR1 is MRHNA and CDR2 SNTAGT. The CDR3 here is CASSVLAGATDTQYF. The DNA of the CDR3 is TGTGCCAGCAGTGTCCTAGCGGGGGCCACAGATACGCAGTATTTT.